This T cell receptor beta chain was documented in a study of T cell clonotyping in hematopoietic cell transplantation. On this clone itself: Its antigen remains unidentified.

Findings and limits, study-wide: Pathologically expanded recipient clonotypes increased progressively from day 30 to day 180 as diversity fell. Broader posttransplant TCR repertoire diversity was predicted by graft donor and pretransplant recipient Inverse Simpson Index values. No sorting was done, leaving CD4 and CD8 contributions mixed.

The repertoire was sequenced with immunoSEQ multiplex PCR; TCRdb's copy has only in-frame clones and lacks some. The table has approximately 20,000 clones, more than 65% seen once. Germline-derived CDR1 and CDR2 are GTSNPN and SVGIG (reference sequence). The CDR3 totals 13 residues. V shed 2 bases and J shed 0 bases, with 7 bases lying between them. Sample: peripheral blood mononuclear cells. The chain combines TRBV30 with TRBJ1-1; D call uncertain. The clonotype comes from a man aged 55 to 69 in good health. Some clones in this sample may be carry-over from other donors' samples. CDR3 nucleotide sequence: TGTGCCTGGAGTCCCGACTTGAACACTGAAGCTTTCTTT. Translating it yields CAWSPDLNTEAFF.